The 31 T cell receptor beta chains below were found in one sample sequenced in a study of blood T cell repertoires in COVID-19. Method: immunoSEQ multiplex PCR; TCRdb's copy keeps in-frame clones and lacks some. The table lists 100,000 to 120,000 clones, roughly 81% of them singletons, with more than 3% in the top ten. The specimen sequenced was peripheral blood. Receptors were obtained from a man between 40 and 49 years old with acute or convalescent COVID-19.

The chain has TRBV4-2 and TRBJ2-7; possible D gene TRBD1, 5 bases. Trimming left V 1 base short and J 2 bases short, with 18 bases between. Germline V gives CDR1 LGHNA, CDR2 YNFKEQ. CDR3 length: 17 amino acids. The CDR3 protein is CASSQGFLAGLTYEQYF. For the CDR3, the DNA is TGTGCCAGCAGCCAAGGGTTTCTGGCAGGGTTAACCTACGAGCAGTACTTC.

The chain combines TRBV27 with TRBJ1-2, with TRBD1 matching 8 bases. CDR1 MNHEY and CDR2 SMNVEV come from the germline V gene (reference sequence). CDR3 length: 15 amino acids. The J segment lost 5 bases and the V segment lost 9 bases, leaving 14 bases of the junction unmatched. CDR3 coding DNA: TGTGCCAGTGGCCGGCAGGGGGCTTTGTTTTATGGCTACACCTTC. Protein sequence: CASGRQGALFYGYTF.

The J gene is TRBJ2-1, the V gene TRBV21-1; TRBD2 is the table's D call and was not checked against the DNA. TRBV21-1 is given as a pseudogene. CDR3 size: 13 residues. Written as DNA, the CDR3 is TGTGCCAGACGTAGGAGCTCCTACAATGAGCAGTTCTTC. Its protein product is CARRRSSYNEQFF.

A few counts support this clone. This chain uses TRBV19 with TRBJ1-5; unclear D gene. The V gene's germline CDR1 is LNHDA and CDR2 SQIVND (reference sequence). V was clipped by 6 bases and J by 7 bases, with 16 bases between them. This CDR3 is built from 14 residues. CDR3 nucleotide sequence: TGTGCCAGTAGGGTAGCGGGCCTGGGGCAGCCCCAGCATTTT. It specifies CASRVAGLGQPQHF.

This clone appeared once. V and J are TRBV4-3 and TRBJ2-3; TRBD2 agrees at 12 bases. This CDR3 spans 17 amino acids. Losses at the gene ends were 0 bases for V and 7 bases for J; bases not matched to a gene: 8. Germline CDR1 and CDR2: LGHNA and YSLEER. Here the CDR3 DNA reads TGCGCCAGCAGCCAAGATCGGACTAGCGGGGCAATGAATACGCAGTATTTT. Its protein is CASSQDRTSGAMNTQYF.

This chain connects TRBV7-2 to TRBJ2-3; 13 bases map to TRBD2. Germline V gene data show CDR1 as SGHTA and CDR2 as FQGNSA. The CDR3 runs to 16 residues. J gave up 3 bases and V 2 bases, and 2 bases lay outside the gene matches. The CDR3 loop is CASSLRTSGGTDTQYF. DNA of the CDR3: TGTGCCAGCAGCTTACGGACTAGCGGGGGAACAGATACGCAGTATTTT.

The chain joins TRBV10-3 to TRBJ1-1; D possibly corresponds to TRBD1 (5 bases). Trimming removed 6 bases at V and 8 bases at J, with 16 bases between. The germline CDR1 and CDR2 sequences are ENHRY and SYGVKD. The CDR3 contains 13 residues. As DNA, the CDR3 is TGTGCCATCAGGACGGACAAGGCCTCCGAAGCTTTCTTT. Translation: CAIRTDKASEAFF.

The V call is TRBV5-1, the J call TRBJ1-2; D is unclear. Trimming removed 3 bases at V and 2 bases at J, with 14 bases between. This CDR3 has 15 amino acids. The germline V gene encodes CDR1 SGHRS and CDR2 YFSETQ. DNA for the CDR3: TGCGCCAGCAGCTATTCAAGGGAGACCAACTATGGCTACACCTTC. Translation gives CASSYSRETNYGYTF.

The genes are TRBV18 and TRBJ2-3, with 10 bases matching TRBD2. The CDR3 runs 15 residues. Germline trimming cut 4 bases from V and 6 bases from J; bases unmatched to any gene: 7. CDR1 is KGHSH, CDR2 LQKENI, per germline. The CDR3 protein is CASSLERGGQDTQYF. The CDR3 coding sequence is TGTGCCAGCTCACTGGAGCGGGGGGGCCAGGATACGCAGTATTTT.

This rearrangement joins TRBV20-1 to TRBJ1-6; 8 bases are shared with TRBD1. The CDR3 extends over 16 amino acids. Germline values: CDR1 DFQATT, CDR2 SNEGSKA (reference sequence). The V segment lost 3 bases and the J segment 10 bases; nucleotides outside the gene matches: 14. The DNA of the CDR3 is TGCAGTGCTAGTCTCCCCGGTGGCGGACAGGGATCACCCCTCCACTTT. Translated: CSASLPGGGQGSPLHF.

The CDR3 is CASSWDFREQYF. Here the CDR3 DNA reads TGCGCCAGCAGCTGGGACTTTCGCGAGCAGTACTTC. The rearrangement joins TRBV5-1 to TRBJ2-7; the D gene is possibly TRBD2 (6 bases). CDR3 length equals 12 residues. Germline V CDR1 and CDR2: SGHRS, YFSETQ. Trimming stripped 3 bases from V and 6 bases from J, with 10 bases between. Drawing the rest from reference TRBV5-1 and TRBJ2-7, the complete variable domain is KAGVTQTPRYLIKTRGQQVTLSCSPISGHRSVSWYQQTPGQGLQFLFEYFSETQRNKGNFPGRFSGRQFSNSRSEMNVSTLELGDSALYLCASSWDFREQYFGPGTRLTVT.

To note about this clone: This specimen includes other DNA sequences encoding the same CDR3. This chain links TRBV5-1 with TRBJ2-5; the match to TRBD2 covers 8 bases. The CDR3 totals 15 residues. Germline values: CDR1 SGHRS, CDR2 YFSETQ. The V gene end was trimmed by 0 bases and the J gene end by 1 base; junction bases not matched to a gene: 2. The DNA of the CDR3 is TGCGCCAGCAGCTTGGCCCTAGCGGGCCAAGAGACCCAGTACTTC. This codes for CASSLALAGQETQYF.

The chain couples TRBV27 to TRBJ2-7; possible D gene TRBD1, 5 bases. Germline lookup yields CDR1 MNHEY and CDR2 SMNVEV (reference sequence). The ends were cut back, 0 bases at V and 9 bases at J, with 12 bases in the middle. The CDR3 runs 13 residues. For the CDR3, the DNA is TGTGCCAGCAGTTTATCGGCCAGGGATGGGCAGTACTTC. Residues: CASSLSARDGQYF.

CDR3 DNA: TGTGCCACCAGTGAACGCGGTAGCCCTCCGGATACGCAGTATTTT. As protein: CATSERGSPPDTQYF. The genes are TRBV24-1 and TRBJ2-3; D not resolved. V lost 4 bases and J lost 6, with 16 bases in between. Per germline, CDR1 KGHDR and CDR2 SFDVKD. The CDR3 extends over 15 amino acids.

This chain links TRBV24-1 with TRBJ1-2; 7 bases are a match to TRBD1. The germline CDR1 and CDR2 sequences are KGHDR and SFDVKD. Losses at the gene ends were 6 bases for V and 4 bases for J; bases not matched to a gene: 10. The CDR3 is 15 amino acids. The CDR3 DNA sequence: TGTGCCACCAGTAATTCCGGGACAGATCTCTATGGCTACACCTTC. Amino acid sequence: CATSNSGTDLYGYTF.

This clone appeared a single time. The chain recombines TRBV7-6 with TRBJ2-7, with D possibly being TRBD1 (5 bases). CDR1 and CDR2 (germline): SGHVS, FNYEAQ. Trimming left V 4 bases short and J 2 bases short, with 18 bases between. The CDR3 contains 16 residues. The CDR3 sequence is CASSSMGQETPYEQYF. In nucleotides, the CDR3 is TGTGCCAGCAGCTCCATGGGGCAGGAGACGCCCTACGAGCAGTACTTC.

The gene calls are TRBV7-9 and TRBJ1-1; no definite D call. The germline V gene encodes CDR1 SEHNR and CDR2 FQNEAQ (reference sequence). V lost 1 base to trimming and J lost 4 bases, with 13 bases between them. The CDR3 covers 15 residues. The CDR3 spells CASSLVFGEATEAFF. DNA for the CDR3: TGTGCCAGCAGCTTAGTTTTTGGGGAGGCCACTGAAGCTTTCTTT.

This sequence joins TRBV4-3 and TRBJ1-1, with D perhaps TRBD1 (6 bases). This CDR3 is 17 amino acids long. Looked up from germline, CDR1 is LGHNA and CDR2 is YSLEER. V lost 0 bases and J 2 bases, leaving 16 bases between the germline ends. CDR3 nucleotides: TGCGCCAGCAGCCAAGATACTAGGGGGGGCGTAAACACTGAAGCTTTCTTT. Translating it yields CASSQDTRGGVNTEAFF.

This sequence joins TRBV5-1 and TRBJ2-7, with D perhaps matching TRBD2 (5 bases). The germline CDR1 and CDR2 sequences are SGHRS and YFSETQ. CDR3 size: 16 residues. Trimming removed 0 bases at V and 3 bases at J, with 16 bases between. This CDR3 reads CASSLVVTSSIYEQYF. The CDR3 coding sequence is TGCGCCAGCAGCTTGGTGGTTACTAGTTCGATCTACGAGCAGTACTTC.

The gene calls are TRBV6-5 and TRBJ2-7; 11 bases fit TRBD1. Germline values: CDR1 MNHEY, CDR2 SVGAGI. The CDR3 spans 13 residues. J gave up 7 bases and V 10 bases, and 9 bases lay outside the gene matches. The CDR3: CATIRDRGGEQYF. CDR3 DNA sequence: TGTGCCACCATAAGGGACAGGGGGGGGGAGCAGTACTTC.

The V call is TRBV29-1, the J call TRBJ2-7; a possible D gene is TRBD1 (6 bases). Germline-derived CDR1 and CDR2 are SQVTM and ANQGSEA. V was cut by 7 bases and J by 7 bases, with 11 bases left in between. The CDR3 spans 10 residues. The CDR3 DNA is TGCAGCGCCCGAACAGGGGAGCAGTACTTC. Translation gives CSARTGEQYF.

The CDR3 DNA sequence: TGTGCCAGCAGTCTAAGCGGGACAGGCGGTCGTGAGCAGTACTTC. Translated, it gives CASSLSGTGGREQYF. The chain carries TRBV6-2 or TRBV6-3 and TRBJ2-7, with D perhaps matching TRBD1 (8 bases). This CDR3 spans 15 amino acids. Germline V lookup: CDR1 MNHEY, CDR2 SVGEGT. With 5 bases removed from V and 7 bases from J, the gap between germline ends came to 21 bases.

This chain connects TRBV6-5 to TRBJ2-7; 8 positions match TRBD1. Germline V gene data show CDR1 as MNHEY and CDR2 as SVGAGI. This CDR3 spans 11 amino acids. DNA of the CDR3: TGTGGGTTCAGGGACAGGTTAGGGCAGTACTTC. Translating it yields CGFRDRLGQYF.

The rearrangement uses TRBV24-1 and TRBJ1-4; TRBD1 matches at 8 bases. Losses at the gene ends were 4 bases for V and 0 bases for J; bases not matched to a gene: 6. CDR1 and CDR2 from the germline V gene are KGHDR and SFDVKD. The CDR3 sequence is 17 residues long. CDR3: CATSDTGTGATNEKLFF. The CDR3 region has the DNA TGTGCCACCAGTGACACCGGGACAGGTGCAACTAATGAAAAACTGTTTTTT.

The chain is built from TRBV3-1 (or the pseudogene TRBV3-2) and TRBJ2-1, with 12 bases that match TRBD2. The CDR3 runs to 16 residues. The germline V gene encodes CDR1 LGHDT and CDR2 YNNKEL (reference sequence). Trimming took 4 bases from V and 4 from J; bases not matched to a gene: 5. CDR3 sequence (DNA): TGTGCCAGCAGCCGCGGACTAGCGGGGAGATACAATGAGCAGTTCTTC. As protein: CASSRGLAGRYNEQFF.

The CDR3 is CASRWRGGSNQPQHF. CDR3 nucleotide sequence: TGTGCCAGTAGGTGGAGGGGTGGGAGCAATCAGCCCCAGCATTTT. The chain joins TRBV19 to TRBJ1-5; perhaps TRBD1 as D (5 bases). The CDR3 loop spans 15 amino acids. Germline V gene lookup returns CDR1 LNHDA and CDR2 SQIVND (reference sequence). V was pared by 6 bases and J by 1 base, with 13 bases between.

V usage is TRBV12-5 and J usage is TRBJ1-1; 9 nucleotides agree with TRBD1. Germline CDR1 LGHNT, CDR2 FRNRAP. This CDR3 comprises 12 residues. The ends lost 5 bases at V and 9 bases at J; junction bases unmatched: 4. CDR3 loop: CASGRGTGQAFF. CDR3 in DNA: TGTGCTAGTGGTAGGGGGACAGGGCAAGCTTTCTTT.

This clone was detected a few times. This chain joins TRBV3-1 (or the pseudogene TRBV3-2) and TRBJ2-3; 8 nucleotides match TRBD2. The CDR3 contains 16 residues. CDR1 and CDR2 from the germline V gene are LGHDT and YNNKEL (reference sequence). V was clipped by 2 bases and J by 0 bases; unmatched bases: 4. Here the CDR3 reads CASSQWRGVSTDTQYF. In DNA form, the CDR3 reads TGTGCCAGCAGCCAATGGCGGGGGGTTAGCACAGATACGCAGTATTTT.

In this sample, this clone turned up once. This CDR3 is CASSPGQGLEQYF. CDR3 coding DNA: TGTGCCAGCAGCCCAGGACAGGGGTTAGAGCAGTACTTC. V is TRBV3-1 (or the pseudogene TRBV3-2) and J is TRBJ2-7; 9 positions agree with TRBD1. J lost 7 bases, V lost 4 bases, and 5 bases had no gene match. CDR3 length: 13 residues. Germline CDR1 LGHDT, CDR2 YNNKEL (reference sequence).

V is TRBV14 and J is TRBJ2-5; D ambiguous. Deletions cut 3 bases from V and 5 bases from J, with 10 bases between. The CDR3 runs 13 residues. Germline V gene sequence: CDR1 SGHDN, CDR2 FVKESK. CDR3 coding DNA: TGTGCCAGCAGCCAGAGTCCAATGGAGACCCAGTACTTC. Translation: CASSQSPMETQYF. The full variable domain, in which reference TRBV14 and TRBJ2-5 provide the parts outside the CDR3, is EAGVTQFPSHSVIEKGQTVTLRCDPISGHDNLYWYRRVMGKEIKFLLHFVKESKQDESGMPNNRFLAERTGGTYSTLKVQPAELEDSGVYFCASSQSPMETQYFGPGTRLLVL.

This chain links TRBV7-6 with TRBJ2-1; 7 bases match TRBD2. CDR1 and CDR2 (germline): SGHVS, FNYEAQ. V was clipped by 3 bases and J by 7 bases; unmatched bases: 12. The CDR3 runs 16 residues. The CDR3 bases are TGTGCCAGCAGCTTTCTAGACTGGGGGGGGAGGAATGAGCAGTTCTTC. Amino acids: CASSFLDWGGRNEQFF.